This T cell receptor (beta chain) was obtained from a study of blood T cells in healthy people across ages. This CDR3 has 19 amino acids. Looked up from germline, CDR1 is SGHRS and CDR2 is YFSETQ. Between the trimmed V and J ends, which lost 4 bases and 0 bases, there was a span of 20 bases. A J-beta primer mix and a sample-barcoded 5' primer were used in a second PCR of roughly 6 to 11 cycles. Unique molecular identifiers of 12 random nucleotides labeled each cDNA. TCRdb reprocessed the 5' RACE reads via MiXCR and lists one record per CDR3 protein. This table holds more than 1 million distinct CDR3 sequences, 35% to 50% found once. This clonotype was seen only a few times. The antigen remains undetermined. Study outcomes and limitations: Naive CD4+ cell counts and diversity both ran higher in long-lived than in aged donors. Diversity figures based on one million T cells were deemed too low.

The chain links TRBV5-1 to TRBJ2-6; D is undetermined. The origin of this receptor is an older woman in good health. The sample was blood. The CDR3 sequence: CASSGPVGISDSGANVLTF. The CDR3, as DNA: TGCGCCAGCAGCGGGCCGGTTGGAATTTCGGACTCTGGGGCCAACGTCCTGACTTTC. Full variable domain (rest looked up from reference TRBV5-1 and TRBJ2-6): KAGVTQTPRYLIKTRGQQVTLSCSPISGHRSVSWYQQTPGQGLQFLFEYFSETQRNKGNFPGRFSGRQFSNSRSEMNVSTLELGDSALYLCASSGPVGISDSGANVLTFGAGSRLTVL.